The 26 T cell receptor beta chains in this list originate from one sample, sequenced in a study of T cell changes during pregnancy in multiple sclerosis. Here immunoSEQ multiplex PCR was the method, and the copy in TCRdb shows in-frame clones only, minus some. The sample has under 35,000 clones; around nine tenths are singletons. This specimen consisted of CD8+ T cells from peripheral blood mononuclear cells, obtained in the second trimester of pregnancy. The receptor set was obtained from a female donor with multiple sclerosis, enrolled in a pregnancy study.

The CDR3 region is CASSFTWPNNEQFF. CDR3 nucleotides: TGTGCCAGCAGCTTTACCTGGCCGAACAATGAGCAGTTCTTC. J is TRBJ2-1 and V is TRBV7-9, with D unclear. Germline CDR1 SEHNR, CDR2 FQNEAQ (reference sequence). The length of the CDR3 is 14 residues. V gave up 3 bases and J gave up 5 bases, with 11 bases separating them.

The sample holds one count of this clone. CDR3 sequence (DNA): TGTGCCAGTAGCTACCGGGACAGGGTAAACAATGAGCAGTTCTTC. This sequence encodes CASSYRDRVNNEQFF. The chain has TRBV19 and TRBJ2-1, with 9 bases that match TRBD1. V shed 6 bases and J 5 bases; nucleotides not matched to a gene: 8. Per the germline V gene, CDR1 is LNHDA and CDR2 is SQIVND (reference sequence). This CDR3 spans 15 amino acids.

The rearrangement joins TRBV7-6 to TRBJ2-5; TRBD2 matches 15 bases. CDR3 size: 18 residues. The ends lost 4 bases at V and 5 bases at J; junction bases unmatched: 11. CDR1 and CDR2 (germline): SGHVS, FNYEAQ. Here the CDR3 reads CASSWRAGLAGGWETQYF. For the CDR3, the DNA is TGTGCCAGCAGCTGGCGGGCGGGACTAGCGGGAGGATGGGAGACCCAGTACTTC.

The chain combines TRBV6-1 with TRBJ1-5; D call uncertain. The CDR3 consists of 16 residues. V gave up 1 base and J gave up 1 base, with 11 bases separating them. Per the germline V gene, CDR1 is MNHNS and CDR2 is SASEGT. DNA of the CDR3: TGTGCCAGCAGTGAAGGAACAGATTGGAGCAATCAGCCCCAGCATTTT. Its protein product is CASSEGTDWSNQPQHF.

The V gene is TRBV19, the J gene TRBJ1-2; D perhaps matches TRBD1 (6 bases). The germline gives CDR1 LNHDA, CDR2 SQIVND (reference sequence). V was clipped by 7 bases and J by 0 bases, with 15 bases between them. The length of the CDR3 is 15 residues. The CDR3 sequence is CASNKGQTPNYGYTF. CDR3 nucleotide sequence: TGTGCCAGTAACAAAGGACAGACCCCTAACTATGGCTACACCTTC.

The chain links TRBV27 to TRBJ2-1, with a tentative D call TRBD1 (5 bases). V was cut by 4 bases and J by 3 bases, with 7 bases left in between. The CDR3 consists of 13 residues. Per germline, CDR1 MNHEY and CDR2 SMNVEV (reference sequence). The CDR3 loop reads CASSWGSYNEQFF. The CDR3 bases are TGTGCCAGCAGTTGGGGCAGCTACAATGAGCAGTTCTTC.

This CDR3 is CASSIDRDRGRGARTGELFF. The CDR3 DNA is TGTGCCAGTAGTATCGACCGGGACAGGGGGCGCGGGGCACGCACCGGGGAGCTGTTTTTT. The chain joins TRBV19 to TRBJ2-2; 12 bases are shared with TRBD1. There are 20 residues in the CDR3. Germline assignment: CDR1 LNHDA and CDR2 SQIVND (reference sequence). V shed 3 bases, J shed 4 bases, and the junction held 15 bases outside the gene matches. Variable domain in full (rest from reference TRBV19 and TRBJ2-2): DGGITQSPKYLFRKEGQNVTLSCEQNLNHDAMYWYRQDPGQGLRLIYYSQIVNDFQKGDIAEGYSVSREKKESFPLTVTSAQKNPTAFYLCASSIDRDRGRGARTGELFFGEGSRLTVL.

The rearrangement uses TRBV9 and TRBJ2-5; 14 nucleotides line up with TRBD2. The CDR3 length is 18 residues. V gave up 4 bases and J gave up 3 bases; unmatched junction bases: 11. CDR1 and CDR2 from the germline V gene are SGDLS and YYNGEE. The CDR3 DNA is TGTGCCAGCAGCCTATGGGGACTAGCGGGAGACGTAGAAGAGACCCAGTACTTC. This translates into CASSLWGLAGDVEETQYF. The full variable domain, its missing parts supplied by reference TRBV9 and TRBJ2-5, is DSGVTQTPKHLITATGQRVTLRCSPRSGDLSVYWYQQSLDQGLQFLIQYYNGEERAKGNILERFSAQQFPDLHSELNLSSLELGDSALYFCASSLWGLAGDVEETQYFGPGTRLLVL.

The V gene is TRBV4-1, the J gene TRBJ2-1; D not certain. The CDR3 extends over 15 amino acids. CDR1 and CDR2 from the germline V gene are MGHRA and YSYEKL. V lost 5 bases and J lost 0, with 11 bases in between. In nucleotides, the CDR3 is TGCGCCAGCAGCTCACCGCTTAGCTCCTACAATGAGCAGTTCTTC. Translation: CASSSPLSSYNEQFF.

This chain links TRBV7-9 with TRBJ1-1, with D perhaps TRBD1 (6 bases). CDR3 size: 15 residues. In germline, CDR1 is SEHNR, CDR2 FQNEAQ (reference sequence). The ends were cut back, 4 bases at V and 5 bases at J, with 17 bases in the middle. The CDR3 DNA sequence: TGTGCCAGCAGCTCAGTAGGGGGGGCTAGTACTGAAGCTTTCTTT. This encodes CASSSVGGASTEAFF.

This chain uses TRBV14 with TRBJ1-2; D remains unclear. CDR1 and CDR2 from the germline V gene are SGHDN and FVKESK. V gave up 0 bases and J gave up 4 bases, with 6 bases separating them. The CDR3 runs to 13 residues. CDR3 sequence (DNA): TGTGCCAGCAGCCAAGATAGCCGCTATGGCTACACCTTC. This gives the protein CASSQDSRYGYTF. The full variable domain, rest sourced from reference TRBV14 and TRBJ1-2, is EAGVTQFPSHSVIEKGQTVTLRCDPISGHDNLYWYRRVMGKEIKFLLHFVKESKQDESGMPNNRFLAERTGGTYSTLKVQPAELEDSGVYFCASSQDSRYGYTFGSGTRLTVV.

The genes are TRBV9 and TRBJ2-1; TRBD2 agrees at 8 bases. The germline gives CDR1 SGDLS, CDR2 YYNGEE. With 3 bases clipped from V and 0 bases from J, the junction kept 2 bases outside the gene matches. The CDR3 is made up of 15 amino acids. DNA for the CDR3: TGTGCCAGCAGCGGTAGCGGGGCCTCCTACAATGAGCAGTTCTTC. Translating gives CASSGSGASYNEQFF.

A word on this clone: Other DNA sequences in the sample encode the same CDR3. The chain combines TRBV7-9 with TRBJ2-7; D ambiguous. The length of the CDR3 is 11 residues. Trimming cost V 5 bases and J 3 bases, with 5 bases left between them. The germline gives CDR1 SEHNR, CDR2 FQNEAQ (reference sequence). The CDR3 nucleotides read TGTGCCAGCAGCCCCGGCTACGAGCAGTACTTC. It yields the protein CASSPGYEQYF.

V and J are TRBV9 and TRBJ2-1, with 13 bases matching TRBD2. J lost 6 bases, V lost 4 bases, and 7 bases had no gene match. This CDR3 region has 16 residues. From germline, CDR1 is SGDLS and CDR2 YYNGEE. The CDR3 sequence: CASSTGGTSGTNEQFF. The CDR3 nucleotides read TGTGCCAGCAGCACGGGGGGGACTAGCGGGACCAATGAGCAGTTCTTC.

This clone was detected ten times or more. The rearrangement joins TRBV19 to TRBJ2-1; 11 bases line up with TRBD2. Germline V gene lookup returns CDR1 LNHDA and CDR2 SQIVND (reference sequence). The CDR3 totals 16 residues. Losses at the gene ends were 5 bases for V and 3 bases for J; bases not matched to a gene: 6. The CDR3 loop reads CASSVAGGPLYNEQFF. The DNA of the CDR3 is TGTGCCAGTAGTGTAGCGGGAGGGCCGCTCTACAATGAGCAGTTCTTC.

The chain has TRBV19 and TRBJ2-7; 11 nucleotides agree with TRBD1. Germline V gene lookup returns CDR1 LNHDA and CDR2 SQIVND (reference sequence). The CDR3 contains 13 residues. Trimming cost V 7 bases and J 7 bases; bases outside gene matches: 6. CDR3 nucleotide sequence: TGTGCCAGTAAGGGACAGGGGGTGAGTGAGCAGTACTTC. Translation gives CASKGQGVSEQYF.

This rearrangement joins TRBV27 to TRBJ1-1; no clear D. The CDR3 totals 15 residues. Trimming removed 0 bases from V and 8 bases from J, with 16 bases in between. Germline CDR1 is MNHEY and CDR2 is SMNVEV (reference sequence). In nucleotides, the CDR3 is TGTGCCAGCAGTTTATCGTATGAGACAACTGTAGAAGCTTTCTTT. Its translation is CASSLSYETTVEAFF.

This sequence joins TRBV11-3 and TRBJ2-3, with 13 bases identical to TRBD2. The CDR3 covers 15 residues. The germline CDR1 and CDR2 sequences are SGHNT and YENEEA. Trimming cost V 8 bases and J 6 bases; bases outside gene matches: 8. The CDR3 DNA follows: TGTGCCAGCCGACTAGCGGGGGGAGGTGGGGATACGCAGTATTTT. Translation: CASRLAGGGGDTQYF.

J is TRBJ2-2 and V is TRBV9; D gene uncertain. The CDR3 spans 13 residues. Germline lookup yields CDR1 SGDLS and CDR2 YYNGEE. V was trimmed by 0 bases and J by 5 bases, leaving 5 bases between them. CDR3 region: CASSVGPTGELFF. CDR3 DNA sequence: TGTGCCAGCAGCGTAGGTCCTACCGGGGAGCTGTTTTTT.

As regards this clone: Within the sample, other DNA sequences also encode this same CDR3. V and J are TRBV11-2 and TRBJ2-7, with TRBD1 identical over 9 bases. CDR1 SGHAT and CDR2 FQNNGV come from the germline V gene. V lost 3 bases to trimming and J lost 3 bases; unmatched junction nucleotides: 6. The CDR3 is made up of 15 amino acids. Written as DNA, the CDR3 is TGTGCCAGCAGCTTCGAGACAGGGGGTATCTACGAGCAGTACTTC. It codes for CASSFETGGIYEQYF. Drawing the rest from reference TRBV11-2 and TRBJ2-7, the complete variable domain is EAGVAQSPRYKIIEKRQSVAFWCNPISGHATLYWYQQILGQGPKLLIQFQNNGVVDDSQLPKDRFSAERLKGVDSTLKIQPAKLEDSAVYLCASSFETGGIYEQYFGPGTRLTVT.

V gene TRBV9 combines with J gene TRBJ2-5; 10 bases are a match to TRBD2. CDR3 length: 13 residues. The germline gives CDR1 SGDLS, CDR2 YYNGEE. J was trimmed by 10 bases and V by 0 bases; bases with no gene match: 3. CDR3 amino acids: CASSVDLAGDQYF. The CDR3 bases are TGTGCCAGCAGCGTAGATCTAGCGGGAGACCAGTACTTC.

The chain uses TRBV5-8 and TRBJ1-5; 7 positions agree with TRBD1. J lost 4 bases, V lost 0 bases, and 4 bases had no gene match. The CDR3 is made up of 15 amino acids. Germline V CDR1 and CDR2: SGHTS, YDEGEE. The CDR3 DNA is TGTGCCAGCAGCTTGGCCGAGGGGGCTAATCAGCCCCAGCATTTT. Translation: CASSLAEGANQPQHF.

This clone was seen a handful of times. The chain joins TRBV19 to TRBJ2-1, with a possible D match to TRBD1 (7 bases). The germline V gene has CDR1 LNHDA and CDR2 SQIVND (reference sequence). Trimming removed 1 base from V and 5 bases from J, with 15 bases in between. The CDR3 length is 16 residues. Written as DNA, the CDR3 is TGTGCCAGTAGTATAGTTGCGGGACAGTTCCACAATGAGCAGTTCTTC. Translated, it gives CASSIVAGQFHNEQFF. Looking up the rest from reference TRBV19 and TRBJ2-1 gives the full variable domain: DGGITQSPKYLFRKEGQNVTLSCEQNLNHDAMYWYRQDPGQGLRLIYYSQIVNDFQKGDIAEGYSVSREKKESFPLTVTSAQKNPTAFYLCASSIVAGQFHNEQFFGPGTRLTVL.

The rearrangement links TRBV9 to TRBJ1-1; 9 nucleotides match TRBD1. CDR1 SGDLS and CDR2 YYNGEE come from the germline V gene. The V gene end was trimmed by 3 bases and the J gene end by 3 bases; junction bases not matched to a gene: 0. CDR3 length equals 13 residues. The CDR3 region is CASSGQGDTEAFF. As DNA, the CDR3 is TGTGCCAGCAGCGGACAGGGGGACACTGAAGCTTTCTTT.

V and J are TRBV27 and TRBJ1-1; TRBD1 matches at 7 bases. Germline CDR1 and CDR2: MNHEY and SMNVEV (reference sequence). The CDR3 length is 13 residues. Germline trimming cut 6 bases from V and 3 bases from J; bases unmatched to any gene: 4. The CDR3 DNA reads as TGTGCCAGCAGACACAGGGGCTACACTGAAGCTTTCTTT. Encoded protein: CASRHRGYTEAFF.

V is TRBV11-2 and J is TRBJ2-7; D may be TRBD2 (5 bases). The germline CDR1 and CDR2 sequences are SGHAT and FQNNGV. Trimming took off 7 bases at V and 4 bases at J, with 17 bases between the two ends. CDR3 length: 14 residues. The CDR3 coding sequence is TGTGCCAGCATGCGGGCAGACCCTCCTTACGAGCAGTACTTC. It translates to CASMRADPPYEQYF.